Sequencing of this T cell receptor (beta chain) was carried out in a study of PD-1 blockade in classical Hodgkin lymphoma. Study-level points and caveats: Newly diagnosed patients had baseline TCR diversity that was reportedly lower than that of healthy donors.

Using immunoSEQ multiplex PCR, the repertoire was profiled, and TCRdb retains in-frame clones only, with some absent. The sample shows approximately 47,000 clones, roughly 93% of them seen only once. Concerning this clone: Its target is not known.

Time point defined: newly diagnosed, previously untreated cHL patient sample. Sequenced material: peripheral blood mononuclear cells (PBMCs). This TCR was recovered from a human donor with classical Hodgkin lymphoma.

CDR3 nucleotides: TGTGCCAGCAGTTTCATGGACAGGGGAAGATCTGAAGCTTTCTTT. Residues: CASSFMDRGRSEAFF. The chain links TRBV28 to TRBJ1-1; TRBD1 matches 9 bases. The ends lost 3 bases at V and 6 bases at J; junction bases unmatched: 8. The CDR3 sequence is 15 residues long. The germline CDR1 and CDR2 sequences are MDHEN and SYDVKM.